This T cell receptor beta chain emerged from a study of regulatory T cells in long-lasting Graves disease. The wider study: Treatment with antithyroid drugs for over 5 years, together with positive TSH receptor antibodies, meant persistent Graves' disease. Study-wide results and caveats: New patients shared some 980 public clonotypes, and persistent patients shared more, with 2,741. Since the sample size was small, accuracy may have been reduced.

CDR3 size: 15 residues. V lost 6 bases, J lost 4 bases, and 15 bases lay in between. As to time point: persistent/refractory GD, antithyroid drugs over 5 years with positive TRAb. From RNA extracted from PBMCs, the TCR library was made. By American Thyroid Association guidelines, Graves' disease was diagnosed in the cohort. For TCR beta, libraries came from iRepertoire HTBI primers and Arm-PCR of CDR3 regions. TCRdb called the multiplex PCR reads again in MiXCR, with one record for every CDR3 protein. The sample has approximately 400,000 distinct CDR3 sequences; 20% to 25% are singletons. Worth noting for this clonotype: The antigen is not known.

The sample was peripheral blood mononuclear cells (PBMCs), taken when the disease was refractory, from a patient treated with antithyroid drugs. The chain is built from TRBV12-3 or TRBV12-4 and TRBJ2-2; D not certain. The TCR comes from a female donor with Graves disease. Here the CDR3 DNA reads TGTGCCAGCAGGGCCTCAGGTCCCGCCACCGGGGAGCTGTTTTTT. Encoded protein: CASRASGPATGELFF.